Following are 28 T cell receptor beta chains from one sample sequenced in a study of T-cell reconstitution after alpha-beta-depleted transplantation in children. Construction of the TCRbeta library involved unique molecular identifiers. From the PCR reads, TCRdb called clonotypes with MiXCR, one entry per CDR3 protein. This sample yields more than 550,000 distinct CDR3 sequences, of which about 11% are seen a single time; around 4% belongs to the top ten. The sequenced sample was PBMCs from the stem cell graft donor, obtained from the stem cell graft. These receptors originate from a human donor who donated a stem cell graft to a child with acute myeloid leukemia.

This clonotype was seen at least ten times. This chain connects TRBV28 to TRBJ1-1; TRBD1 matches at 8 bases. Germline V gene lookup returns CDR1 MDHEN and CDR2 SYDVKM. V trimming: 10 bases; J trimming: 7 bases; junction bases outside the gene matches: 20. This CDR3 is 16 amino acids long. CDR3 in amino acids: CATTDRAGVRGNEAFF. CDR3 DNA sequence: TGTGCCACCACGGACAGGGCGGGCGTGAGGGGGAATGAAGCTTTCTTT.

The V gene is TRBV20-1, the J gene TRBJ1-1, with 7 bases identical to TRBD1. The V gene's germline CDR1 is DFQATT and CDR2 SNEGSKA (reference sequence). V shed 3 bases and J 4 bases; nucleotides not matched to a gene: 8. CDR3 size: 14 residues. This chain's CDR3 is CSARKGGAGTEAFF. DNA of the CDR3: TGCAGTGCTAGGAAAGGGGGCGCAGGCACTGAAGCTTTCTTT.

This clonotype was found a few times. This chain joins TRBV5-1 and TRBJ2-1; 11 bases are a match to TRBD2. Germline trimming cut 4 bases from V and 0 bases from J; bases unmatched to any gene: 9. In germline, CDR1 is SGHRS, CDR2 YFSETQ. This CDR3 is 18 amino acids long. CDR3 protein: CASSPELAGVSSYNEQFF. CDR3 in DNA: TGCGCCAGCAGCCCCGAACTAGCGGGGGTGAGCTCCTACAATGAGCAGTTCTTC.

This clonotype was detected a few times. The chain is built from TRBV7-8 and TRBJ1-5; no definite D call. Germline-derived CDR1 and CDR2 are SGHVS and FQNEAQ. Trimming removed 4 bases from V and 0 bases from J, with 10 bases in between. The CDR3 runs 15 residues. CDR3 sequence reads: CASSSGSTSNQPQHF. The CDR3 nucleotides read TGTGCCAGCAGCTCGGGAAGTACTAGCAATCAGCCCCAGCATTTT. The full variable domain, its missing parts supplied by reference TRBV7-8 and TRBJ1-5, is GAGVSQSPRYKVAKRGQDVALRCDPISGHVSLFWYQQALGQGPEFLTYFQNEAQLDKSGLPSDRFFAERPEGSVSTLKIQRTQQEDSAVYLCASSSGSTSNQPQHFGDGTRLSIL.

This clonotype showed up many times. V and J are TRBV3-1 and TRBJ2-1; 7 bases fit TRBD1. J was trimmed by 2 bases and V by 1 base; bases with no gene match: 2. CDR1 and CDR2 from the germline V gene are LGHDT and YNNKEL (reference sequence). The CDR3 is made up of 15 amino acids. CDR3 amino acids: CASSQVGQPYNEQFF. DNA for the CDR3: TGTGCCAGCAGCCAAGTGGGACAGCCCTACAATGAGCAGTTCTTC.

This clonotype has at least ten counts. The chain recombines TRBV19 with TRBJ2-1; D perhaps matches TRBD1 (5 bases). The CDR3 length is 14 residues. V was shortened by 5 bases and J by 10 bases, with 18 bases between the two germline ends. Germline V gene data show CDR1 as LNHDA and CDR2 as SQIVND (reference sequence). CDR3 in amino acids: CASSPRAAVPEQFF. CDR3 nucleotide sequence: TGTGCCAGTAGTCCCAGGGCCGCGGTACCGGAGCAGTTCTTC.

The rearrangement links TRBV12-3 or TRBV12-4 to TRBJ2-3; 9 nucleotides align to TRBD2. CDR3 length equals 15 residues. V shed 7 bases, J shed 8 bases, and the junction held 13 bases outside the gene matches. This CDR3 reads CASIGWGLAAGTQYF. CDR3 sequence (DNA): TGTGCCAGCATCGGGTGGGGACTAGCCGCGGGTACGCAGTATTTT.

The genes are TRBV10-3 and TRBJ2-2; 8 nucleotides agree with TRBD1. V lost 5 bases and J lost 4; bases outside the gene matches: 18. From germline, CDR1 is ENHRY and CDR2 SYGVKD. The CDR3 is 19 amino acids. The CDR3 protein is CAISLTIGQGSSLTGELFF. CDR3 sequence (DNA): TGTGCCATCAGTCTTACGATTGGACAGGGATCATCCCTCACCGGGGAGCTGTTTTTT.

This clonotype was seen at least ten times. This chain connects TRBV12-3 or TRBV12-4 to TRBJ2-7; 11 bases match TRBD1. With 6 bases clipped from V and 4 bases from J, the junction kept 8 bases outside the gene matches. The CDR3 totals 15 residues. The chain's CDR3 is CASSRWTGGRYEQYF. The CDR3 DNA reads TGTGCCAGCAGCCGTTGGACAGGGGGCAGGTACGAGCAGTACTTC.

This clonotype occurred many times. V and J are TRBV14 and TRBJ2-7; 9 bases are shared with TRBD1. CDR3 length: 15 residues. The ends lost 4 bases at V and 1 base at J; junction bases unmatched: 5. In germline, CDR1 is SGHDN, CDR2 FVKESK. CDR3 loop: CASSPSGTGSYEQYF. CDR3 bases: TGTGCCAGCAGCCCCTCCGGGACAGGGTCCTACGAGCAGTACTTC.

This clonotype was seen repeatedly, ten times or more. This chain links TRBV5-5 with TRBJ1-1, with D unclear. Germline loops: CDR1 SGHKS, CDR2 YYEKEE (reference sequence). This CDR3 is built from 14 residues. Deletions cut 1 base from V and 4 bases from J, with 11 bases between. DNA for the CDR3: TGTGCCAGCAGCTTGTCCCAGGTGGGCACTGAAGCTTTCTTT. Its protein is CASSLSQVGTEAFF.

This clonotype was seen a few times. The V and J genes are TRBV7-6 and TRBJ2-3; D is unresolved. Trimming left V 5 bases short and J 5 bases short, with 14 bases between. Germline CDR1 and CDR2: SGHVS and FNYEAQ. The CDR3 contains 14 residues. CDR3 nucleotide sequence: TGTGCCAGCAGCATGTCTAGGGTCGGAGATACGCAGTATTTT. It yields the protein CASSMSRVGDTQYF. Drawing the rest from reference TRBV7-6 and TRBJ2-3, the complete variable domain is GAGVSQSPRYKVTKRGQDVALRCDPISGHVSLYWYRQALGQGPEFLTYFNYEAQQDKSGLPNDRFSAERPEGSISTLTIQRTEQRDSAMYRCASSMSRVGDTQYFGPGTRLTVL.

The genes are TRBV9 and TRBJ1-4; 7 bases line up with TRBD1. Germline V lookup: CDR1 SGDLS, CDR2 YYNGEE. The junction had 8 bases not matched to a gene; V was cut back by 3 bases and J by 3 bases. This CDR3 contains 16 residues. The CDR3 nucleotides are TGTGCCAGCAGCGACGATACAGGGGTTTCTAATGAAAAACTGTTTTTT. Translated: CASSDDTGVSNEKLFF.

The chain recombines TRBV5-1 with TRBJ2-7; 10 bases fit TRBD1. J was trimmed by 4 bases and V by 5 bases; bases with no gene match: 12. The CDR3 spans 16 residues. Per germline, CDR1 SGHRS and CDR2 YFSETQ. CDR3 loop: CASRRSGAGQGYEQYF. CDR3 in DNA: TGCGCCAGCAGGAGATCGGGCGCGGGACAGGGGTACGAGCAGTACTTC.

This rearrangement joins TRBV19 to TRBJ2-3, with D unclear. The CDR3 has 11 residues. CDR1 and CDR2 (germline): LNHDA, SQIVND (reference sequence). The V end lost 4 bases, the J end lost 5 bases, and 4 bases lay between the germline ends. The CDR3 loop is CASSKRDTQYF. In nucleotides, the CDR3 is TGTGCCAGTAGTAAGAGAGATACGCAGTATTTT.

This clonotype was observed at least ten times. The gene calls are TRBV25-1 and TRBJ2-7; D possibly corresponds to TRBD2 (7 bases). Germline lookup yields CDR1 MGHDK and CDR2 SYGVNS. The CDR3 contains 12 residues. V lost 6 bases and J 4 bases, leaving 10 bases between the germline ends. The CDR3 DNA is TGTGCCAGCAGCCGGGGGGCGTACGAGCAGTACTTC. This sequence encodes CASSRGAYEQYF.

The genes are TRBV25-1 and TRBJ2-2, with TRBD2 identical over 10 bases. In germline, CDR1 is MGHDK, CDR2 SYGVNS. The CDR3 runs to 16 residues. V lost 8 bases and J lost 5; bases outside the gene matches: 11. The CDR3 bases are TGTGCCAGCTCACCTAGCGGGAGCCTGAGGACCGGGGAGCTGTTTTTT. As protein: CASSPSGSLRTGELFF. The full variable domain, rest sourced from reference TRBV25-1 and TRBJ2-2, is EADIYQTPRYLVIGTGKKITLECSQTMGHDKMYWYQQDPGMELHLIHYSYGVNSTEKGDLSSESTVSRIRTEHFPLTLESARPSHTSQYLCASSPSGSLRTGELFFGEGSRLTVL.

The chain is built from TRBV20-1 and TRBJ2-3; 9 positions agree with TRBD1. Germline assignment: CDR1 DFQATT and CDR2 SNEGSKA (reference sequence). J lost 4 bases, V lost 2 bases, and 10 bases had no gene match. The CDR3 has 16 amino acids. CDR3 amino acids: CSARKTGTGRADTQYF. The CDR3 DNA follows: TGCAGTGCTAGAAAAACGGGGACAGGGCGGGCAGATACGCAGTATTTT.

The chain combines TRBV29-1 with TRBJ2-7; TRBD2 might be the D (5 bases). The germline gives CDR1 SQVTM, CDR2 ANQGSEA. Trimming took off 4 bases at V and 0 bases at J, with 22 bases between the two ends. There are 17 residues in the CDR3. The CDR3 loop is CSVVPAEPTRSSYEQYF. The CDR3 region has the DNA TGCAGCGTTGTACCAGCGGAGCCCACTCGGAGCTCCTACGAGCAGTACTTC.

In this sample, this clonotype turned up a few times. V gene TRBV12-3 or TRBV12-4 combines with J gene TRBJ2-7; the match to TRBD1 covers 9 bases. CDR3 length: 15 amino acids. The trim removed 5 bases at V and 3 bases at J, leaving 8 bases unmatched. CDR3 amino acids: CASSPRDREGYEQYF. CDR3 nucleotide sequence: TGTGCCAGCAGTCCCCGGGACAGGGAAGGCTACGAGCAGTACTTC.

The CDR3 sequence is CASSRRDREAGELFF. The CDR3 nucleotides read TGTGCCAGCAGCCGCCGGGACAGGGAAGCCGGGGAGCTGTTTTTT. This rearrangement joins TRBV7-9 to TRBJ2-2; 9 bases line up with TRBD1. The V gene's germline CDR1 is SEHNR and CDR2 FQNEAQ (reference sequence). The junction had 7 bases not matched to a gene; V was cut back by 5 bases and J by 6 bases. The CDR3 loop spans 15 amino acids.

The gene calls are TRBV25-1 and TRBJ2-7, with a weak D call TRBD2 (5 bases). The germline CDR1 and CDR2 sequences are MGHDK and SYGVNS. The CDR3 sequence is 16 residues long. V was trimmed by 2 bases and J by 2 bases, leaving 16 bases between them. The CDR3 region is CASSEAGVGPPYEQYF. The CDR3 DNA reads TGTGCCAGCAGTGAAGCCGGGGTCGGTCCCCCCTACGAGCAGTACTTC.

This clonotype was seen many times. This rearrangement joins TRBV29-1 to TRBJ2-7, with D possibly matching TRBD2 (6 bases). CDR1 and CDR2 (germline): SQVTM, ANQGSEA. There are 11 residues in the CDR3. Trimming left V 5 bases short and J 5 bases short, with 10 bases between. CDR3 loop: CSVWRGHEQYF. Written as DNA, the CDR3 is TGCAGCGTTTGGAGGGGCCACGAGCAGTACTTC.

The chain recombines TRBV20-1 with TRBJ2-5; a possible D gene is TRBD2 (5 bases). With 0 bases removed from V and 4 bases from J, the gap between germline ends came to 15 bases. There are 15 residues in the CDR3. The germline gives CDR1 DFQATT, CDR2 SNEGSKA (reference sequence). The CDR3, as DNA: TGCAGTGCTAGAGATGGCGGGCGAGCAGGAGAGACCCAGTACTTC. This gives the protein CSARDGGRAGETQYF.

V is TRBV6-2 or TRBV6-3 and J is TRBJ2-1, with 8 bases that match TRBD1. The germline gives CDR1 MNHEY, CDR2 SVGEGT. Trimming removed 4 bases from V and 4 bases from J; junction bases left unmatched: 9. There are 16 residues in the CDR3. The CDR3 protein is CASSFPGQGEYNEQFF. DNA of the CDR3: TGTGCCAGCAGTTTTCCTGGACAGGGAGAATACAATGAGCAGTTCTTC.

This clonotype was found many times. The chain has TRBV28 and TRBJ1-2, with D unclear. V dropped 7 bases and J dropped 8 bases, with 26 bases sitting between them. This CDR3 contains 16 residues. CDR1 is MDHEN, CDR2 SYDVKM, per germline. CDR3 residues: CASTPKPTYPPRGYTF. The CDR3, as DNA: TGTGCCAGCACCCCTAAACCGACATATCCGCCGCGGGGCTACACCTTC.

This clonotype has ten or more counts. CDR3 bases: TGCAGTGCTAGCCCGATAGCGGCCGAGCAGTACTTC. Translated, it gives CSASPIAAEQYF. This chain uses TRBV20-1 with TRBJ2-7, with a tentative D call TRBD2 (6 bases). Per the germline V gene, CDR1 is DFQATT and CDR2 is SNEGSKA (reference sequence). V lost 3 bases, J lost 6 bases, and 12 bases lay in between. The CDR3 is 12 residues long.

This clonotype was recorded a few times. This rearrangement joins TRBV29-1 to TRBJ2-7; 10 nucleotides line up with TRBD1. V shed 4 bases and J 6 bases; nucleotides not matched to a gene: 6. The CDR3 spans 13 residues. In germline, CDR1 is SQVTM, CDR2 ANQGSEA. The CDR3 coding sequence is TGCAGCGTTGTGTGGGGACAGGGGCTCGAGCAGTACTTC. Translating gives CSVVWGQGLEQYF.